A selection of T cell receptor beta chains follows, all from one sample in a study of blood T cell repertoires in COVID-19. TCRdb's table, derived via immunoSEQ multiplex PCR, lists solely in-frame clones and lacks some. The sample has roughly 340,000 clones, 85% to 90% seen once. Input material: peripheral blood. Source of these receptors: a woman aged 70-85 years with COVID-19, enrolled during active disease. Both conserved end residues are part of each CDR3. The order of the fields is V gene, J gene, D gene, clone size, CDR3 DNA, CDR3 protein. The D gene is left open where the match is weak. Expanded clones are given a class, and other clones once, few, many or no size at all.

V gene: TRBV7-8
J gene: TRBJ2-3
D gene: TRBD2
clone size: -
CDR3 DNA: TGTGCCAGCAGCGCGGTAGCGGGGCGCGAGTATTTT
CDR3 protein: CASSAVAGREYF

V gene: TRBV10-1
J gene: TRBJ2-3
D gene: TRBD2
clone size: -
CDR3 DNA: TGCGCCAGCAGTGGGACTAGCGTAGATACGCAGTATTTT
CDR3 protein: CASSGTSVDTQYF

V gene: TRBV6-6
J gene: TRBJ1-4
D gene: -
clone size: -
CDR3 DNA: TGTGCCAGCAGAGGGGGATTAAGGGGCGGCGAAAAACTGTTTTTT
CDR3 protein: CASRGGLRGGEKLFF

V gene: TRBV5-4
J gene: TRBJ1-2
D gene: TRBD1
clone size: -
CDR3 DNA: TGTGCCAGCAGCTTGGGAGGACAGGGCGGGGACTATGGCTACACCTTC
CDR3 protein: CASSLGGQGGDYGYTF

V gene: TRBV18
J gene: TRBJ2-7
D gene: -
clone size: -
CDR3 DNA: TGTGCCAGCTCACCAACAGGGGGGGACGAGCAGTACTTC
CDR3 protein: CASSPTGGDEQYF

V gene: TRBV5-1
J gene: TRBJ1-4
D gene: TRBD1
clone size: -
CDR3 DNA: TGCGCCAGCAGCCCGACAGGGGGCAAGTCTGAAAAACTGTTTTTT
CDR3 protein: CASSPTGGKSEKLFF

V gene: TRBV28
J gene: TRBJ1-1
D gene: -
clone size: -
CDR3 DNA: TGTGCCAGCATTGAGGGTAAAGGACGAGAAGCTTTCTTT
CDR3 protein: CASIEGKGREAFF

V gene: TRBV3-1/TRBV3-2
J gene: TRBJ1-1
D gene: TRBD1
clone size: once
CDR3 DNA: TGTGCCAGCAGCTACACAGGGGAACTTGAAGCTTTCTTT
CDR3 protein: CASSYTGELEAFF

V gene: TRBV10-2
J gene: TRBJ1-1
D gene: -
clone size: -
CDR3 DNA: TGCGCCAGCAGTGAGTCAAGCCTGGGGGGCACTGAAGCTTTCTTT
CDR3 protein: CASSESSLGGTEAFF

V gene: TRBV10-3
J gene: TRBJ1-1
D gene: -
clone size: -
CDR3 DNA: TGTGCCATCGCCCTCGGTGAGGGAATGAACACTGAAGCTTTCTTT
CDR3 protein: CAIALGEGMNTEAFF

V gene: TRBV27
J gene: TRBJ1-2
D gene: -
clone size: once
CDR3 DNA: TGTGCCAGCAGTTTATTGGCCAAGGGGAACGGCTACACCTTC
CDR3 protein: CASSLLAKGNGYTF

V gene: TRBV2
J gene: TRBJ1-2
D gene: TRBD1
clone size: -
CDR3 DNA: TGTGCCAGCAGTGGGACAGGGGATAACTATGGCTACACCTTC
CDR3 protein: CASSGTGDNYGYTF

V gene: TRBV2
J gene: TRBJ2-3
D gene: TRBD1
clone size: -
CDR3 DNA: TGTGCCAGCAGTTATACAGGGGGAGATACGCAGTATTTT
CDR3 protein: CASSYTGGDTQYF

V gene: TRBV7-8
J gene: TRBJ1-2
D gene: TRBD1
clone size: -
CDR3 DNA: TGTGCCAGCAGCTTAGCCCGGACAGGTACAGCTAACTATGGCTACACCTTC
CDR3 protein: CASSLARTGTANYGYTF

V gene: TRBV2
J gene: TRBJ1-2
D gene: TRBD1
clone size: once
CDR3 DNA: TGTGCCAGCCGAGGGACAATTTCGGACAGGGAACACTTC
CDR3 protein: CASRGTISDREHF

V gene: TRBV5-6
J gene: TRBJ1-3
D gene: -
clone size: -
CDR3 DNA: TGTGCCAGCAGCTTGGTGCAGGGTTCTGGAAACACCATATATTTT
CDR3 protein: CASSLVQGSGNTIYF

V gene: TRBV9
J gene: TRBJ1-2
D gene: -
clone size: -
CDR3 DNA: TGTGCCAGCAGCGCGACGCCGGTGGGGGGGGCCCATGGCTACACCTTC
CDR3 protein: CASSATPVGGAHGYTF

V gene: TRBV30
J gene: TRBJ1-2
D gene: -
clone size: -
CDR3 DNA: TGTGCCTGGATAAGGGCGGGCTATGGCTACACCTTC
CDR3 protein: CAWIRAGYGYTF

V gene: TRBV2
J gene: TRBJ2-1
D gene: -
clone size: -
CDR3 DNA: TGTGCCAGCAGTTCACAGGGCCAGCCGGGCAATGAGCAGTTCTTC
CDR3 protein: CASSSQGQPGNEQFF

V gene: TRBV6-1
J gene: TRBJ2-2
D gene: TRBD1
clone size: -
CDR3 DNA: TGTGCCAGCAGTGAGAACCCCGGGACAGGGGAGGCCGGGGAGCTGTTTTTT
CDR3 protein: CASSENPGTGEAGELFF

V gene: TRBV5-6
J gene: TRBJ1-2
D gene: TRBD1
clone size: -
CDR3 DNA: TGTGCCAGCAGCTTCCTCCGTATTCCGGGACAGGACTATGGCTACACCTTC
CDR3 protein: CASSFLRIPGQDYGYTF

V gene: TRBV5-1
J gene: TRBJ2-7
D gene: -
clone size: -
CDR3 DNA: TGCGCCAGCAGACCACAGGGATCGCTGGCCTACGAGCAGTACTTC
CDR3 protein: CASRPQGSLAYEQYF

V gene: TRBV9
J gene: TRBJ2-1
D gene: -
clone size: -
CDR3 DNA: TGTGCCAGCAGCGTTCTAGCTACTACCTACAATGAGCAGTTCTTC
CDR3 protein: CASSVLATTYNEQFF

V gene: TRBV5-8
J gene: TRBJ1-1
D gene: TRBD1
clone size: -
CDR3 DNA: TGTGCCAGCAGCTTGGCAGGGGGTGAAGCTTTCTTT
CDR3 protein: CASSLAGGEAFF

V gene: TRBV5-4
J gene: TRBJ1-1
D gene: TRBD1
clone size: -
CDR3 DNA: TGTGCCAGCAGCCCCGCTCAGGGGGCAGACACTGAAGCTTTCTTT
CDR3 protein: CASSPAQGADTEAFF

V gene: TRBV29-1
J gene: TRBJ1-2
D gene: -
clone size: -
CDR3 DNA: TGCAGCGGGGATGAGGGATTATATGGCTACACCTTC
CDR3 protein: CSGDEGLYGYTF

V gene: TRBV6-5
J gene: TRBJ1-6
D gene: -
clone size: -
CDR3 DNA: TGTGCCAGCAGGGACAGCCCTGGGATTTCACCCCTCCACTTT
CDR3 protein: CASRDSPGISPLHF

V gene: TRBV5-1
J gene: TRBJ2-3
D gene: -
clone size: -
CDR3 DNA: TGCGCCAGCAGCTTGGCCATGTCTAGCCTCACAGATACGCAGTATTTT
CDR3 protein: CASSLAMSSLTDTQYF

V gene: TRBV4-1
J gene: TRBJ2-5
D gene: -
clone size: -
CDR3 DNA: TGCGCCAGCAGCCAAGATGGGAGGACCCAGTACTTC
CDR3 protein: CASSQDGRTQYF

V gene: TRBV18
J gene: TRBJ1-1
D gene: -
clone size: few
CDR3 DNA: TGTGCCAGCTCACCCGAGACAGGTTACACTGAAGCTTTCTTT
CDR3 protein: CASSPETGYTEAFF

V gene: TRBV15
J gene: TRBJ1-4
D gene: -
clone size: -
CDR3 DNA: TGTGCCACCAGGAGACCGGGACTTAATGAAAAACTGTTTTTT
CDR3 protein: CATRRPGLNEKLFF

V gene: TRBV19
J gene: TRBJ2-2
D gene: TRBD2
clone size: -
CDR3 DNA: TGTGCCAGTAACCTAGCGGGGTTCACCGGGGAGCTGTTTTTT
CDR3 protein: CASNLAGFTGELFF

V gene: TRBV28
J gene: TRBJ1-2
D gene: -
clone size: -
CDR3 DNA: TGTGCCAGCAGCTCCCACGAGGGTAGAAGCTATGGCTACACCTTC
CDR3 protein: CASSSHEGRSYGYTF

V gene: TRBV2
J gene: TRBJ1-2
D gene: -
clone size: many
CDR3 DNA: TGTGCCAGCAGAACCTTCGGACAGCCCTATGGCTACACCTTC
CDR3 protein: CASRTFGQPYGYTF

V gene: TRBV5-6
J gene: TRBJ1-3
D gene: TRBD1
clone size: -
CDR3 DNA: TGTGCCAGCAGCTTTTTCTCACAGGGGGGCGGAAACACCATATATTTT
CDR3 protein: CASSFFSQGGGNTIYF

V gene: TRBV12-3/TRBV12-4
J gene: TRBJ1-2
D gene: -
clone size: -
CDR3 DNA: TGTGCCAGCAGTTTGGGAGCGATCTATGGCTACACCTTC
CDR3 protein: CASSLGAIYGYTF

V gene: TRBV27
J gene: TRBJ2-7
D gene: -
clone size: once
CDR3 DNA: TGTGCCAGCAGGCAGGGATACGAGCAGTACTTC
CDR3 protein: CASRQGYEQYF

V gene: TRBV28
J gene: TRBJ2-7
D gene: TRBD1
clone size: -
CDR3 DNA: TGTGCCAGCAGTGTCCGGGACAGGGTGCCCTACGAGCAGTACTTC
CDR3 protein: CASSVRDRVPYEQYF

V gene: TRBV30
J gene: TRBJ1-6
D gene: TRBD1
clone size: -
CDR3 DNA: TGTGCCTGGAGTGTAAGGAGGACAGGGGGAGAGAATTCACCCCTCCACTTT
CDR3 protein: CAWSVRRTGGENSPLHF

V gene: TRBV27
J gene: TRBJ2-1
D gene: TRBD1
clone size: -
CDR3 DNA: TGTGCCAGCAGTACCGGGACAGGGTCTTACAATGAGCAGTTCTTC
CDR3 protein: CASSTGTGSYNEQFF

V gene: TRBV20-1
J gene: TRBJ2-7
D gene: -
clone size: -
CDR3 DNA: TGCAGTGCTATTGATCCCAGGGCCTCCTACGAGCAGTACTTC
CDR3 protein: CSAIDPRASYEQYF

V gene: TRBV6-5
J gene: TRBJ2-2
D gene: -
clone size: -
CDR3 DNA: TGTGCCAGCACCCTACTAGCATCCGGGGAGCTGTTTTTT
CDR3 protein: CASTLLASGELFF

V gene: TRBV12-3/TRBV12-4
J gene: TRBJ1-6
D gene: -
clone size: -
CDR3 DNA: TGTGCCGTGAATAGTGGGGCCAATTCACCCCTCCACTTT
CDR3 protein: CAVNSGANSPLHF

V gene: TRBV6-5
J gene: TRBJ1-4
D gene: -
clone size: -
CDR3 DNA: TGTGCCAGCAGTTCAGGAGAAAAACTGTTTTTT
CDR3 protein: CASSSGEKLFF

V gene: TRBV6-5
J gene: TRBJ1-1
D gene: -
clone size: -
CDR3 DNA: TGTGCCAGCAGTTACTCTAGGGGGGGCACTGAAGCTTTCTTT
CDR3 protein: CASSYSRGGTEAFF